This T cell receptor (beta chain) was recovered during a study of T cells in Graves' hyperthyroidism and ophthalmopathy. Hyperthyroidism in the patients, aged 18 to 65, was newly diagnosed and under 2 months in duration. Clinical symptoms, serum thyroxine, TRAb, thyroid ultrasound and orbital computed tomography established diagnosis. Preceding any ophthalmopathy symptoms, the blood sample dates from first hyperthyroidism diagnosis. This clonotype was seen more than once but under ten times. CDR3 length equals 16 residues. V trimming: 7 bases; J trimming: 5 bases; junction bases outside the gene matches: 13. Germline values: CDR1 LNHDA, CDR2 SQIVND (reference sequence). RNA transcripts were the template for amplifying TCR beta CDR3 regions. The TCR CDR3 was amplified in a first-round RT-PCR using the HTBI primer set. Using its own MiXCR run on the multiplex PCR reads, TCRdb lists one record per CDR3 protein. This table has hundreds of thousands of distinct CDR3 sequences, over 15% appearing once.

The material sequenced was blood. This sequence originates from a woman between 50 and 59 years old with Graves' hyperthyroidism that later progressed to Graves' ophthalmopathy. The genes are TRBV19 and TRBJ2-3; 9 bases match TRBD2. The CDR3 bases are TGTGCCAGTACCGAAGGAGGCGGGGGGGCGGTAGATACGCAGTATTTT. Translation gives CASTEGGGGAVDTQYF.